This TCR beta chain was identified in a study of CD8 T cells in Susac syndrome. With random hexamers, reverse transcription was performed on about 0.5 to 1 ug of RNA. The CDR3 of TCR beta was amplified by immunoSEQ multiplex PCR across 54 Vbeta and 13 Jbeta. TCRdb called the immunoSEQ multiplex PCR reads again in MiXCR, with one record for every CDR3 protein. The table has roughly 190,000 distinct CDR3 sequences, just under 95% seen once; the top ten hold 0.085% to 0.13%. Peripheral blood CD8+ and CD4+ T cells were profiled by TCR beta sequencing. The CD8+ and CD4+ T cells were isolated magnetically using a negative isolation approach, whereas the TEMRA cells were enriched by FACS. This CDR3 comprises 14 residues. V gave up 6 bases and J gave up 2 bases, with 11 bases separating them. CDR1 and CDR2 from the germline V gene are MNHEY and SMNVEV (reference sequence).

The sample comprised CD4+ T cells from PBMCs. This TCR derives from a human donor in good health. This sequence joins TRBV27 and TRBJ2-1; no reliable D call. The CDR3 DNA is TGTGCCAGCAGAATGGGCTCCACCTACAATGAGCAGTTCTTC. Its translation: CASRMGSTYNEQFF.